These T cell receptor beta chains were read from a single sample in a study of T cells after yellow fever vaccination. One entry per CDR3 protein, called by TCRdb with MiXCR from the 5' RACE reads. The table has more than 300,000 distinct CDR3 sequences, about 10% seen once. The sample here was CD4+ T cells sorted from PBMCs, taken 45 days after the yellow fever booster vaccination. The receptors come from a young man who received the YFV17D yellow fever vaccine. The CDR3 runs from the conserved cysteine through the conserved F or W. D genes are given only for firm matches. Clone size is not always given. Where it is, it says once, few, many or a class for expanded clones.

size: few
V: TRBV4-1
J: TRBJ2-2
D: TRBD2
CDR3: CASSRPREVAGTGELFF
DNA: TGCGCCAGCAGCCGACCGAGGGAGGTAGCGGGGACCGGGGAGCTGTTTTTT

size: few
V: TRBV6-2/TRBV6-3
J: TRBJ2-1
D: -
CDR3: CASKVDSGPWGQFF
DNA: TGTGCCAGCAAAGTGGATAGCGGTCCTTGGGGGCAGTTCTTC

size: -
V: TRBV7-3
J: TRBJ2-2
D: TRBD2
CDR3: CASSPSKAGGSTGELFF
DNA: TGTGCCAGCAGCCCGTCGAAAGCGGGGGGGTCCACCGGGGAGCTGTTTTTT

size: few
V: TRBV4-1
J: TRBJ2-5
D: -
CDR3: CASSQVGPAVRETQYF
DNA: TGCGCCAGCAGCCAAGTTGGACCAGCGGTTAGGGAGACCCAGTACTTC

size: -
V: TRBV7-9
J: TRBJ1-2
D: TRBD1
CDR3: CASSPRDSSNYGYTF
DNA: TGTGCCAGCAGCCCCCGGGACAGTTCTAACTATGGCTACACCTTC

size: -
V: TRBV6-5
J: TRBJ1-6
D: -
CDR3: CASSYSDGLSSYNSPLHF
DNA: TGTGCCAGCAGTTACTCGGACGGACTGAGCTCCTATAATTCACCCCTCCACTTT

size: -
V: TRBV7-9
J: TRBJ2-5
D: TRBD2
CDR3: CASSLAQASGGYQETQYF
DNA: TGTGCCAGCAGCTTAGCGCAGGCGAGCGGGGGGTACCAAGAGACCCAGTACTTC

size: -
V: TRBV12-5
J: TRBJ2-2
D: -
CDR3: CASATSNTGELFF
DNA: TGTGCTAGTGCCACTTCGAACACCGGGGAGCTGTTTTTT

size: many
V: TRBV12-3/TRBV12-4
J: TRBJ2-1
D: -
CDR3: CASSLEGNLLQFF
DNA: TGTGCCAGCAGTTTAGAGGGCAATTTGCTGCAGTTCTTC

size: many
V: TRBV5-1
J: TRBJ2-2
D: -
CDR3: CASSLESFANTGELFF
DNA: TGCGCCAGCAGCTTGGAGTCGTTCGCGAACACCGGGGAGCTGTTTTTT

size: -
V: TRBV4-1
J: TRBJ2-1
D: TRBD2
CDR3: CASSLRAGGTYNEQFF
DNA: TGCGCCAGCAGCCTTCGAGCGGGGGGAACCTACAATGAGCAGTTCTTC

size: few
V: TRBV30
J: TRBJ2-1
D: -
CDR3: CAWSVVEGRGNEQFF
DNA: TGTGCCTGGAGTGTAGTGGAGGGAAGGGGCAATGAGCAGTTCTTC

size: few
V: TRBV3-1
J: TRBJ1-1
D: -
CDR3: CASSRQPPGTNTEAFF
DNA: TGTGCCAGCAGCCGGCAGCCCCCCGGGACCAACACTGAAGCTTTCTTT

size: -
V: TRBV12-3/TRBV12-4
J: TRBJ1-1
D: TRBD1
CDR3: CASSTGQGKLSTEAFF
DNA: TGTGCCAGCTCGACCGGACAGGGAAAGTTGAGCACTGAAGCTTTCTTT

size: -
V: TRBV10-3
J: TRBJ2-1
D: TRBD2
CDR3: CAISEVTSGVNNEQFF
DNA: TGTGCCATCAGTGAGGTGACTAGCGGGGTAAACAATGAGCAGTTCTTC

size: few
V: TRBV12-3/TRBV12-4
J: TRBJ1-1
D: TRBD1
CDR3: CASSFLQGAMNTEAFF
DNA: TGTGCCAGCAGTTTCCTGCAGGGGGCCATGAACACTGAAGCTTTCTTT

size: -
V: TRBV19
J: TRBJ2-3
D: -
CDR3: CASSIRDTQYF
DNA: TGTGCCAGTAGTATAAGGGATACGCAGTATTTT

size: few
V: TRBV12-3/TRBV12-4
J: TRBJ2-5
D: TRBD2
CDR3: CASKNRGVPKETQYF
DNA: TGTGCCAGCAAAAATCGGGGGGTGCCCAAAGAGACCCAGTACTTC

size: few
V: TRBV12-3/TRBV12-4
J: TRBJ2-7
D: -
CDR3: CASSRWGQISYEQYF
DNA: TGTGCCAGCAGCCGGTGGGGACAAATCTCCTACGAGCAGTACTTC

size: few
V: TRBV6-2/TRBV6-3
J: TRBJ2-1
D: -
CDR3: CASSYDRSYNEQFF
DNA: TGTGCCAGCAGTTACGATCGCAGCTACAATGAGCAGTTCTTC

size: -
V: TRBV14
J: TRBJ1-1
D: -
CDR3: CASSQDFGTEAFF
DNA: TGTGCCAGCAGCCAAGATTTCGGCACTGAAGCTTTCTTT

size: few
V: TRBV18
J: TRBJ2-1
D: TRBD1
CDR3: CASSRPGDRENEQFF
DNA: TGTGCCAGCTCACGGCCCGGGGACAGGGAGAATGAGCAGTTCTTC

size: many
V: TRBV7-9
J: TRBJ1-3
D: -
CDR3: CASSPRVSGTGHSGNTIYF
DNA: TGTGCCAGCAGCCCGCGGGTCTCCGGAACAGGCCACTCTGGAAACACCATATATTTT

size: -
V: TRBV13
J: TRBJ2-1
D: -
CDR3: CASSLGGASALSSYNEQFF
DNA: TGTGCCAGCAGCTTAGGTGGGGCCAGCGCACTCAGCTCCTACAATGAGCAGTTCTTC

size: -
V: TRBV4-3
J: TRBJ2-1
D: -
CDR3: CASSQVGGAPNEQFF
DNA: TGCGCCAGCAGCCAAGTGGGGGGGGCCCCGAATGAGCAGTTCTTC

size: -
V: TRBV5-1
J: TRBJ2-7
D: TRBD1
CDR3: CASSWTGSEGEQYF
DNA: TGCGCCAGCAGCTGGACAGGGTCCGAAGGGGAGCAGTACTTC

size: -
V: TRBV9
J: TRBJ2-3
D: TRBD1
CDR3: CASSASGTGYADTQYF
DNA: TGTGCCAGCAGCGCCTCCGGGACAGGGTATGCAGATACGCAGTATTTT

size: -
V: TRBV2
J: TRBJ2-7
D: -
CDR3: CASSEVRQSYEQYF
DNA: TGTGCCAGCAGTGAGGTCCGACAGTCCTACGAGCAGTACTTC

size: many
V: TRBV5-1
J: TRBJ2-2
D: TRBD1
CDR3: CASSWTGSNTGELFF
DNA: TGCGCCAGCAGCTGGACAGGGTCGAACACCGGGGAGCTGTTTTTT

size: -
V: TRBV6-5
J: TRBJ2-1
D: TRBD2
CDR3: CASSPPNRLAGGEQFF
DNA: TGTGCCAGCAGCCCACCCAACCGACTAGCGGGGGGGGAGCAGTTCTTC

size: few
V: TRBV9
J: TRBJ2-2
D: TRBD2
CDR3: CASSTRLAGGSGELFF
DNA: TGTGCCAGCAGCACTCGACTAGCGGGGGGATCGGGGGAGCTGTTTTTT

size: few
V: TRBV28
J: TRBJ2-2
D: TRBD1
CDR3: CASTDRGLNTGELFF
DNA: TGTGCCAGCACGGACAGGGGGTTGAACACCGGGGAGCTGTTTTTT

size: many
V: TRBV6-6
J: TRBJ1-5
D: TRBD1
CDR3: CASSYTDRAQPQHF
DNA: TGTGCCAGCAGTTATACGGACAGGGCTCAGCCCCAGCATTTT